The 11 T cell receptor beta chains reported below all come from one sample, sequenced in a study of T-cell reconstitution after alpha-beta-depleted transplantation in children. Unique molecular identifiers featured in how the TCRbeta library was prepared. TCRdb re-called the PCR reads through MiXCR, storing one row per CDR3 protein. The sample shows about 360,000 distinct CDR3 sequences, about an eighth of them seen only once. The sequenced sample was PBMCs, obtained from the stem cell graft. These receptors came from a human donor who donated a stem cell graft to a child with Fanconi anemia.

This clonotype occurred a few times. This chain links TRBV20-1 with TRBJ2-5; D not resolved. V was cut by 4 bases and J by 4 bases, with 4 bases left in between. Germline-derived CDR1 and CDR2 are DFQATT and SNEGSKA (reference sequence). The CDR3 extends over 10 amino acids. The CDR3: CSAIRETQYF. In DNA, the CDR3 is TGCAGTGCTATCCGAGAGACCCAGTACTTC.

The chain couples TRBV6-5 to TRBJ2-5; D gene ambiguous. V gave up 0 bases and J gave up 5 bases, with 7 bases separating them. Germline-derived CDR1 and CDR2 are MNHEY and SVGAGI. This CDR3 has 13 residues. CDR3 in DNA: TGTGCCAGCAGTTACTCGTATGGGGAGACCCAGTACTTC. Amino acids: CASSYSYGETQYF.

This clonotype was found a few times. The chain combines TRBV11-2 with TRBJ2-7, with a weak D call TRBD2 (5 bases). The CDR3 is 14 residues long. Germline values: CDR1 SGHAT, CDR2 FQNNGV. Trimming left V 4 bases short and J 1 base short, with 11 bases between. The CDR3, as DNA: TGTGCCAGCAGCTCACTAGGGCCATCCTACGAGCAGTACTTC. Its protein product is CASSSLGPSYEQYF. Combining the CDR3 with reference TRBV11-2 and TRBJ2-7 gives the whole variable domain EAGVAQSPRYKIIEKRQSVAFWCNPISGHATLYWYQQILGQGPKLLIQFQNNGVVDDSQLPKDRFSAERLKGVDSTLKIQPAKLEDSAVYLCASSSLGPSYEQYFGPGTRLTVT.

Ten or more counts support this clonotype. The chain links TRBV7-8 to TRBJ2-3, with D perhaps TRBD1 or TRBD2 (5 bases each). V was trimmed by 1 base and J by 0 bases, leaving 14 bases between them. This CDR3 contains 17 residues. CDR1 and CDR2 from the germline V gene are SGHVS and FQNEAQ. The CDR3 bases are TGTGCCAGCAGCTTAGTCGCTGGGGGTGGTAGCACAGATACGCAGTATTTT. Protein: CASSLVAGGGSTDTQYF.

Ten or more counts support this clonotype. V and J are TRBV13 and TRBJ2-3; D is unresolved. The CDR3 consists of 14 residues. V lost 4 bases, J lost 4 bases, and 12 bases lay in between. CDR1 is PRHDT, CDR2 FYEKMQ, per germline (reference sequence). CDR3: CASSSLRVADTQYF. The CDR3, as DNA: TGTGCCAGCAGCTCCCTACGGGTTGCAGATACGCAGTATTTT.

The V gene is TRBV7-6, the J gene TRBJ2-2, with 8 bases fitting TRBD2. The CDR3 extends over 16 amino acids. The V gene's germline CDR1 is SGHVS and CDR2 FNYEAQ. V shed 4 bases, J shed 2 bases, and the junction held 6 bases outside the gene matches. CDR3 residues: CASSYTSGDNTGELFF. The CDR3 nucleotides are TGTGCCAGCAGCTATACTAGCGGAGATAACACCGGGGAGCTGTTTTTT.

This clonotype has ten or more counts. This chain connects TRBV12-3 or TRBV12-4 to TRBJ2-5; TRBD2 aligns across 8 bases. This CDR3 comprises 12 residues. Trimming at V came to 8 bases and at J to 5 bases, leaving 4 bases not matched to a gene. CDR3 amino acids: CASGLAGETQYF. The CDR3 bases are TGTGCCAGCGGACTAGCTGGGGAGACCCAGTACTTC.

This clonotype was found many times. A read error may account for a junction end that differs from germline. This chain uses TRBV20-1 with TRBJ2-5; TRBD2 is a possible D gene (8 bases). Germline CDR1 reads DFQATT; CDR2 reads SNEGSKA (reference sequence). This CDR3 has 16 residues. The chain's CDR3 is CSGAGGRRRGRETQYF. CDR3 nucleotides: TGTAGCGGGGCAGGGGGGCGTCGCCGAGGCCGGGAGACCCAGTACTTC.

The chain employs TRBV3-1 and TRBJ1-5, with D hard to call. This CDR3 comprises 13 residues. Trimming left V 0 bases short and J 9 bases short, with 9 bases between. Per the germline V gene, CDR1 is LGHDT and CDR2 is YNNKEL (reference sequence). This CDR3 is CASSQDRKGPQHF. In nucleotides, the CDR3 is TGTGCCAGCAGCCAAGATAGGAAGGGGCCCCAGCATTTT.

This clonotype was seen repeatedly, ten times or more. The chain recombines TRBV5-1 with TRBJ2-2, with D perhaps matching TRBD1 (5 bases). V was pared by 2 bases and J by 0 bases, with 8 bases between. Germline V gene data show CDR1 as SGHRS and CDR2 as YFSETQ. The CDR3 runs 15 residues. In DNA, the CDR3 is TGCGCCAGCAGCTTACAGGAAACGAACACCGGGGAGCTGTTTTTT. Amino acids: CASSLQETNTGELFF. The full variable domain, with the rest looked up from reference TRBV5-1 and TRBJ2-2, is KAGVTQTPRYLIKTRGQQVTLSCSPISGHRSVSWYQQTPGQGLQFLFEYFSETQRNKGNFPGRFSGRQFSNSRSEMNVSTLELGDSALYLCASSLQETNTGELFFGEGSRLTVL.

V gene TRBV28 combines with J gene TRBJ2-7, with 9 bases identical to TRBD2. The germline gives CDR1 MDHEN, CDR2 SYDVKM. There are 16 residues in the CDR3. J lost 0 bases, V lost 4 bases, and 7 bases had no gene match. The CDR3 region has the DNA TGTGCCAGCAGTTCCCGCGGGGGGGCCAGCTCCTACGAGCAGTACGTC. Protein product: CASSSRGGASSYEQYV.